Below, one T cell receptor beta chain is given with its context. What it binds is not known. V lost 6 bases and J 2 bases, leaving 15 bases between the germline ends. The CDR3 loop spans 15 amino acids. The data were obtained in a study of CD8+CD57+ T cells in acquired aplastic anemia. Overall study: DNA from sorted CD4+ and CD8+ cells averaged approximately 3.5 ug.

Genomic DNA constituted the template upon which TCR beta VDJ and CDR3 profiling was performed. TCRdb analysed the reads with MiXCR anew, one entry per CDR3 protein. The sample contains about 270,000 distinct CDR3 sequences, around 60% of which appear only once. Broader study findings: In CD8+ cells, Simpson's diversity showed no significant difference between patients and controls. Twenty-nine was the count of CD8+ CDR3 sequences that patients shared with controls.

Sequences were obtained from sorted CD4+, CD8+, or CD8+CD57+ T cells (not recorded which) from PBMCs. This clonotype was obtained from a human donor with severe aplastic anemia or a healthy control (not recorded which). The rearrangement joins TRBV12-3 or TRBV12-4 to TRBJ2-3; D tentatively reads TRBD1 or TRBD2 (5 bases each). The CDR3 spells CASSSGWGATDTQYF. The CDR3 coding sequence is TGTGCCAGCAGCTCAGGGTGGGGAGCCACAGATACGCAGTATTTT.